This T cell receptor beta chain derives from a study of brain T cells in children with intractable seizures. Sequencing was performed with immunoSEQ multiplex PCR; in TCRdb, only in-frame clones are kept and a portion is missing. The table lists approximately 110,000 clones, roughly 92% of them singletons. J gave up 6 bases and V 5 bases, and 8 bases lay outside the gene matches. From germline, CDR1 is MNHEY and CDR2 SMNVEV (reference sequence). The CDR3 length is 14 residues. Only cases whose brain tissue showed the highest T cell transcript signatures were sequenced. V and J are TRBV27 and TRBJ2-3, with 7 bases fitting TRBD1. The sample was peripheral blood, taken at surgery. This TCR derives from a boy in the first two years of life with hemimegalencephaly and intractable seizures. CDR3 loop: CASSPRQGWDTQYF. For the CDR3, the DNA is TGTGCCAGCAGTCCGAGACAGGGCTGGGATACGCAGTATTTT.